Many counts were recorded for the clone carrying this TCR beta chain. Antigen unknown. This CDR3 is built from 15 residues. Per germline, CDR1 LNHDA and CDR2 SQIVND (reference sequence). Trimming pared 4 bases from V and 0 bases from J, leaving 13 bases between. This entry comes from a study of T cells in Graves' hyperthyroidism and ophthalmopathy. Study-wide findings and caveats: Blood also showed most of the thyroid clonotypes that were expanded above 0.001.

RNA transcripts were the template for amplifying TCR beta CDR3 regions. With the HTBI primer set, the TCR CDR3 went through a first round of RT-PCR. Each CDR3 protein is one row after TCRdb ran MiXCR on the multiplex PCR reads. The sample lists 360,000 or so distinct CDR3 sequences, approximately 19% occurring once. Calling Graves' hyperthyroidism stable meant ophthalmopathy did not progress within 18 months. It was uncontrolled infection, other autoimmune disease, pregnancy or lactation that excluded patients. The sample consisted of blood. This TCR derives from a woman younger than 35 with Graves' hyperthyroidism. The chain is built from TRBV19 and TRBJ2-7; possibly TRBD1 or TRBD2 for D (5 bases each). This CDR3 reads CASSTGRDRSYEQYF. The CDR3 nucleotides read TGTGCCAGTAGTACCGGCAGGGACCGCTCCTACGAGCAGTACTTC. The complete variable domain, with remaining parts taken from reference TRBV19 and TRBJ2-7, reads DGGITQSPKYLFRKEGQNVTLSCEQNLNHDAMYWYRQDPGQGLRLIYYSQIVNDFQKGDIAEGYSVSREKKESFPLTVTSAQKNPTAFYLCASSTGRDRSYEQYFGPGTRLTVT.